This TCR beta chain comes out of a study of CD8+ T cells in alopecia areata. Trimming removed 8 bases from V and 5 bases from J; junction bases left unmatched: 16. CDR1 is GTSNPN and CDR2 is SVGIG in the germline V gene (reference sequence). The CDR3 is made up of 16 amino acids. This clone was observed a few times. Its antigen is not known. Treatment denoted: oral pan-JAK inhibitor, 5-10 mg twice daily. Overall study results and limits: Among patients, TCR sharing was less clear than in mice, a difference possibly due in part to HLA diversity in the patient population.

After isolation, RNA underwent reverse transcription to generate cDNA as the sequencing template. The data were produced by immunoSEQ multiplex PCR, yet TCRdb's version contains in-frame clones alone and is incomplete. The profile covers 80,000 to 100,000 clones, with around 47% appearing a single time and roughly 18% taken by the ten largest. This chain connects TRBV30 to TRBJ2-3; 10 bases fit TRBD2. The clonotype was recovered from a human donor with alopecia areata. The sample was CD8+ T cells sorted from blood, taken at week 24, from a patient treated with tofacitinib. CDR3 residues: CASSPLAGASRDTQYF. The CDR3 DNA is TGTGCCAGTAGTCCCCTAGCGGGAGCGTCGCGAGATACGCAGTATTTT.